The 15 T cell receptor beta chains below come from one sample, sequenced in a study of CD8 T cells in ankylosing spondylitis. MiXCR was run by TCRdb on the 5' RACE reads, yielding one entry per CDR3 protein. The repertoire holds about 42,000 distinct CDR3 sequences, with under 4.5% as singletons. The specimen sequenced was blood, either unsorted or a sorted T cell fraction (not recorded which). These TCRs come from a female donor with ankylosing spondylitis or in good health (not recorded which).

At least ten counts were recorded for this clonotype. The chain employs TRBV9 and TRBJ1-1, with D possibly being TRBD1 (5 bases). The CDR3 sequence is 14 residues long. Germline CDR1 and CDR2: SGDLS and YYNGEE. V gave up 4 bases and J gave up 1 base, with 11 bases separating them. The CDR3 region is CASSPGGPNTEAFF. CDR3 DNA sequence: TGTGCCAGCAGCCCGGGGGGACCGAACACTGAAGCTTTCTTT.

This clonotype was picked up many times. The chain joins TRBV9 to TRBJ2-5, with TRBD2 matching 8 bases. The germline gives CDR1 SGDLS, CDR2 YYNGEE. V dropped 0 bases and J dropped 6; count of bases not matched to a gene: 7. The CDR3 totals 15 residues. The CDR3: CASSVGSLADQTQYF. In DNA, the CDR3 is TGTGCCAGCAGCGTAGGGTCACTAGCGGACCAGACCCAGTACTTC. Filled out from reference TRBV9 and TRBJ2-5, the complete variable domain reads DSGVTQTPKHLITATGQRVTLRCSPRSGDLSVYWYQQSLDQGLQFLIQYYNGEERAKGNILERFSAQQFPDLHSELNLSSLELGDSALYFCASSVGSLADQTQYFGPGTRLLVL.

Ten or more counts support this clonotype. This chain uses TRBV9 with TRBJ2-3; TRBD2 matches at 8 bases. The CDR3 runs 16 residues. The V gene's germline CDR1 is SGDLS and CDR2 YYNGEE. J was trimmed by 0 bases and V by 6 bases; bases with no gene match: 9. The chain's CDR3 is CASTRAGGASTDTQYF. CDR3 nucleotides: TGTGCCAGCACTCGCGCGGGAGGTGCTAGCACAGATACGCAGTATTTT.

This clonotype was seen repeatedly, ten times or more. The J gene is TRBJ2-2, the V gene TRBV9; D possibly corresponds to TRBD1 (5 bases). Trimming pared 3 bases from V and 1 base from J, leaving 10 bases between. There are 15 residues in the CDR3. Germline CDR1 and CDR2: SGDLS and YYNGEE. The CDR3 reads CASSDAGKNTGELFF. CDR3 bases: TGTGCCAGCAGCGATGCAGGGAAGAACACCGGGGAGCTGTTTTTT.

This clonotype was counted many times. The chain combines TRBV9 with TRBJ2-3; D call uncertain. The V end lost 2 bases, the J end lost 0 bases, and 7 bases lay between the germline ends. This CDR3 comprises 14 residues. Germline V lookup: CDR1 SGDLS, CDR2 YYNGEE. The CDR3 DNA reads TGTGCCAGCAGCGTTATACCTAGCACAGATACGCAGTATTTT. Protein: CASSVIPSTDTQYF.

This clonotype was seen ten or more times. The rearrangement links TRBV9 to TRBJ2-7; maybe TRBD1 (5 bases). The CDR3 contains 15 residues. Germline V gene data show CDR1 as SGDLS and CDR2 as YYNGEE. The V end lost 1 base, the J end lost 2 bases, and 13 bases lay between the germline ends. CDR3 in DNA: TGTGCCAGCAGCGTAAGTTTGGGGCAACCCTACGAGCAGTACTTC. Its translation: CASSVSLGQPYEQYF. Combining the CDR3 with reference TRBV9 and TRBJ2-7 gives the whole variable domain DSGVTQTPKHLITATGQRVTLRCSPRSGDLSVYWYQQSLDQGLQFLIQYYNGEERAKGNILERFSAQQFPDLHSELNLSSLELGDSALYFCASSVSLGQPYEQYFGPGTRLTVT.

This rearrangement joins TRBV9 to TRBJ1-6; possibly TRBD1 for D (5 bases). CDR3 length equals 14 residues. The ends were cut back, 3 bases at V and 5 bases at J, with 9 bases in the middle. From germline, CDR1 is SGDLS and CDR2 YYNGEE. The CDR3 loop reads CASSAGPNNSPLHF. The CDR3 DNA is TGTGCCAGCAGCGCGGGACCTAATAATTCACCCCTCCACTTT.

At least ten counts were recorded for this clonotype. This chain connects TRBV9 to TRBJ1-2, with a possible D match to TRBD1 (5 bases). Germline CDR1 and CDR2: SGDLS and YYNGEE. CDR3 length: 14 residues. V was shortened by 0 bases and J by 2 bases, with 8 bases between the two germline ends. The CDR3 here is CASSVVGDNYGYTF. DNA for the CDR3: TGTGCCAGCAGCGTAGTCGGGGACAACTATGGCTACACCTTC. Based on the CDR3 plus reference TRBV9 and TRBJ1-2, the full variable domain is DSGVTQTPKHLITATGQRVTLRCSPRSGDLSVYWYQQSLDQGLQFLIQYYNGEERAKGNILERFSAQQFPDLHSELNLSSLELGDSALYFCASSVVGDNYGYTFGSGTRLTVV.

This clonotype was found many times. This chain connects TRBV9 to TRBJ2-1; D is perhaps TRBD2 (5 bases). This CDR3 has 14 residues. Germline V CDR1 and CDR2: SGDLS, YYNGEE. V lost 0 bases, J lost 9 bases, and 13 bases lay in between. The CDR3 DNA sequence: TGTGCCAGCAGCGTAGCTAAGGACTGGGGTGAGCAGTTCTTC. Amino acid sequence: CASSVAKDWGEQFF.

This clonotype was recorded at least ten times. This chain links TRBV9 with TRBJ1-1; D is unclear. The CDR3 spans 14 residues. The V gene's germline CDR1 is SGDLS and CDR2 YYNGEE. The V end was cut by 1 base, the J end by 1 base, with 8 bases between. The CDR3 loop reads CASSVNPQNTEAFF. CDR3 nucleotide sequence: TGTGCCAGCAGCGTAAACCCGCAGAACACTGAAGCTTTCTTT.

This clonotype occurred many times. The chain recombines TRBV9 with TRBJ2-3, with 10 nucleotides matching TRBD2. This CDR3 has 14 amino acids. Germline-derived CDR1 and CDR2 are SGDLS and YYNGEE. V was clipped by 6 bases and J by 6 bases; unmatched bases: 7. CDR3 nucleotides: TGTGCCAGCACCTTCACTAGCGGGACGGATACGCAGTATTTT. Translation gives CASTFTSGTDTQYF. The entire variable domain, with the rest obtained from reference TRBV9 and TRBJ2-3, is as follows: DSGVTQTPKHLITATGQRVTLRCSPRSGDLSVYWYQQSLDQGLQFLIQYYNGEERAKGNILERFSAQQFPDLHSELNLSSLELGDSALYFCASTFTSGTDTQYFGPGTRLTVL.

This clonotype was recorded many times. The V call is TRBV9, the J call TRBJ2-1; TRBD2 aligns across 15 bases. This CDR3 contains 15 residues. Germline loops: CDR1 SGDLS, CDR2 YYNGEE. The ends lost 3 bases at V and 9 bases at J; junction bases unmatched: 4. The CDR3 DNA follows: TGTGCCAGCAGCGGTGGACTAGCGGGGGGGCTTGAGCAGTTCTTC. This gives the protein CASSGGLAGGLEQFF.

This clonotype was recorded many times. The chain joins TRBV9 to TRBJ1-1; D not resolved. Per germline, CDR1 SGDLS and CDR2 YYNGEE. The CDR3 is 13 residues long. V was trimmed by 3 bases and J by 0 bases, leaving 6 bases between them. The CDR3, as DNA: TGTGCCAGCAGCGGCAGGCTGAACACTGAAGCTTTCTTT. This gives the protein CASSGRLNTEAFF.

This clonotype has at least ten counts. The V and J genes are TRBV21-1 and TRBJ2-4; the table's TRBD1 call for D was not verified on the DNA. TRBV21-1 has pseudogene status. CDR3 length: 15 amino acids. The CDR3 bases are TGTGCCAGCGGAGGACAGGCCCGGTCCAAAAACATTCAGTACTTC. Translation gives CASGGQARSKNIQYF.

This clonotype was counted between two and nine times. The genes are TRBV9 and TRBJ1-2; possibly TRBD1 for D (6 bases). V lost 0 bases and J lost 6, with 12 bases in between. The CDR3 consists of 14 residues. Germline loops: CDR1 SGDLS, CDR2 YYNGEE. The CDR3 DNA follows: TGTGCCAGCAGCGTAGAGGGACGGGGGCATGGCTACACCTTC. Amino acids: CASSVEGRGHGYTF.